A selection of T cell receptor beta chains follows, all from one sample in a study of post-analysis software for immune sequencing data. Each CDR3 protein gets one entry after TCRdb re-called the PCR reads with MiXCR. The sample lists about 540,000 distinct CDR3 sequences, around a third occurring once. Input material: blood. Source of these receptors: a girl younger than 18 with multiple sclerosis. Each CDR3 is given with its conserved first and last residue. Fields, in order: J gene, V gene, clone size, D gene, CDR3 protein, CDR3 DNA. The D gene is left open where the match is weak. The size of a clone is reported for some rows only, either as once, few or many, or as a class for expanded clones.

>TRBJ2-3|TRBV5-1|NA|NA
CASSLDGDETDTQYF
TGCGCCAGCAGCTTGGACGGTGATGAGACAGATACGCAGTATTTT
>TRBJ2-5|TRBV12-3/TRBV12-4|few|NA
CASGGQETQYF
TGTGCCAGCGGGGGACAAGAGACCCAGTACTTC
>TRBJ1-4|TRBV4-1|few|TRBD1
CASSQRGQVSTNEKLFF
TGCGCCAGCAGCCAGCGAGGACAGGTGTCAACTAATGAAAAACTGTTTTTT
>TRBJ2-5|TRBV7-9|few|TRBD2
CASSPREGRETQYF
TGTGCCAGCAGCCCTAGGGAGGGCCGGGAGACCCAGTACTTC
>TRBJ2-3|TRBV7-9|few|TRBD2
CASSPSGLAGDITSTDTQYF
TGTGCCAGCAGCCCAAGCGGGCTAGCGGGAGATATTACTAGCACAGATACGCAGTATTTT
>TRBJ2-7|TRBV3-1|NA|NA
CASSLRVCEQYF
TGTGCCAGCAGCCTCCGGGTCTGCGAGCAGTACTTC
>TRBJ2-5|TRBV6-1|many|NA
CASSEAQAGGETQYF
TGTGCCAGCAGTGAAGCTCAGGCAGGGGGGGAGACCCAGTACTTC
>TRBJ2-3|TRBV20-1|NA|NA
CSAGGALRGPTYTQYF
TGCAGTGCTGGGGGGGCCTTGCGGGGACCGACGTATACGCAGTATTTT
>TRBJ2-3|TRBV20-1|few|TRBD2
CSAPTSGGFTDTQYF
TGCAGTGCGCCGACTAGCGGGGGCTTCACAGATACGCAGTATTTT
>TRBJ2-7|TRBV9|NA|NA
CASSNSIGEYEQYF
TGTGCCAGCAGCAACTCAATTGGGGAATACGAGCAGTACTTC
>TRBJ2-3|TRBV5-1|NA|TRBD1
CASRGDRGRTDTQYF
TGCGCCAGCAGGGGGGACAGGGGAAGGACAGATACGCAGTATTTT
>TRBJ2-5|TRBV20-1|NA|NA
CSARSEGETQYF
TGCAGTGCTAGAAGTGAGGGGGAGACCCAGTACTTC
>TRBJ2-5|TRBV20-1|NA|TRBD2
CSARDFRGGTRETQYF
TGCAGTGCTAGAGATTTTCGCGGGGGGACGAGAGAGACCCAGTACTTC
>TRBJ2-1|TRBV5-1|NA|NA
CASSLGGAQGLNEQFF
TGCGCCAGCAGCTTGGGCGGGGCACAGGGCCTCAATGAGCAGTTCTTC
>TRBJ2-5|TRBV15|NA|NA
CATSFTETQYF
TGTGCCACCAGCTTCACCGAGACCCAGTACTTC
>TRBJ1-4|TRBV19|NA|NA
CASSTEANEKLFF
TGTGCCAGTAGTACTGAGGCTAATGAAAAACTGTTTTTT
>TRBJ1-5|TRBV5-1|few|NA
CASSLDFGPNQPQHF
TGCGCCAGCAGCTTGGATTTCGGCCCCAATCAGCCCCAGCATTTT
>TRBJ2-1|TRBV20-1|few|NA
CSARPRSSYNEQFF
TGCAGTGCCAGGCCTCGTAGCTCCTACAATGAGCAGTTCTTC
>TRBJ2-6|TRBV5-6|few|TRBD2
CASSLTGGRRSGANVLTF
TGTGCCAGCAGCTTGACGGGGGGGCGCAGATCTGGGGCCAACGTCCTGACTTTC
>TRBJ2-1|TRBV9|NA|NA
CASSVVSGDNEQFF
TGTGCCAGCAGCGTAGTTTCAGGGGACAATGAGCAGTTCTTC
>TRBJ2-1|TRBV27|NA|TRBD1
CASSMLPGQVREQFF
TGTGCCAGCAGTATGCTTCCGGGACAGGTTCGTGAGCAGTTCTTC
>TRBJ2-3|TRBV5-1|few|TRBD2
CASSSSGGFTDTQYF
TGCGCCAGCAGCTCCAGCGGGGGGTTCACAGATACGCAGTATTTT
>TRBJ1-1|TRBV20-1|NA|NA
CSAREKGMNTEAFF
TGCAGTGCTAGAGAAAAGGGCATGAACACTGAAGCTTTCTTT
>TRBJ1-2|TRBV6-5|few|TRBD1
CASSYSSGTGFSFGGYTF
TGTGCCAGCAGTTACTCTTCCGGGACAGGATTCTCTTTTGGCGGCTACACCTTC
>TRBJ1-1|TRBV29-1|NA|TRBD1
CRGDRQPNTEAFF
TGCAGAGGGGACAGACAGCCAAACACTGAAGCTTTCTTT